The entry that follows covers one TCR beta chain sequence. Per the study methods: Nucleated cell counts were estimated from reference gene primer amplification. Clones were sequenced by immunoSEQ multiplex PCR, and TCRdb holds only the in-frame ones, with some missing. V and J calls and clone size follow that table, whereas D and trimming were derived from the DNA. The sample lists about 240,000 clones, roughly 90% occurring once. This record comes from a study of blood T cell repertoires in COVID-19. Study overall: Researchers got acute and convalescent COVID-19 samples from the United States, Italy and Spain. The analysed material was cDNA or gDNA that came from T cells, B-cell-depleted T cells, or PBMCs.

V dropped 2 bases and J dropped 3; count of bases not matched to a gene: 1. This CDR3 region has 14 residues. CDR1 and CDR2 from the germline V gene are MNHEY and SMNVEV (reference sequence). The chain joins TRBV27 to TRBJ2-7; 10 nucleotides align to TRBD1. Sequenced input: peripheral blood. The sequence was obtained from a man aged 55-75 years who had recovered from COVID-19. The CDR3 is CASSLGQGGYEQYF. The CDR3 DNA sequence: TGTGCCAGCAGTTTAGGACAGGGGGGCTACGAGCAGTACTTC.